The 23 T cell receptor beta chains below all came from one sample that was sequenced in a study of T cell repertoires in cytomegalovirus infection. Their recognized antigens are unknown. TCRdb re-called the reads with MiXCR, one entry per CDR3 protein. Among 640,000 or so distinct CDR3 sequences, about 33% were seen once, and the ten largest hold 15% to 20%. The sequencing here drew on cultured PBMCs, taken from culture after CMV antigen stimulation. The receptors stem from a human donor in good health (CMV status not recorded). Some clones in this sample may be carry-over from other donors' samples.

This clonotype was counted between two and nine times. The rearrangement uses TRBV12-3 or TRBV12-4 and TRBJ2-5; D perhaps matches TRBD1 (6 bases). V lost 4 bases to trimming and J lost 5 bases, with 20 bases between them. The CDR3 covers 16 residues. As DNA, the CDR3 is TGTGCCAGCAGTTCCCCCGGTCACAGGGACGTTGAGACCCAGTACTTC. Translation: CASSSPGHRDVETQYF.

The J gene is TRBJ1-6, the V gene TRBV28; 7 nucleotides line up with TRBD1. Looked up from germline, CDR1 is MDHEN and CDR2 is SYDVKM. V was pared by 7 bases and J by 8 bases, with 14 bases of the junction left unmatched. The CDR3 runs 16 residues. The CDR3, as DNA: TGTGCCAGCAAATTACCTGGGGACAGCACACATTCACCCCTCCACTTT. This codes for CASKLPGDSTHSPLHF. The entire variable domain, with the rest obtained from reference TRBV28 and TRBJ1-6, is as follows: DVKVTQSSRYLVKRTGEKVFLECVQDMDHENMFWYRQDPGLGLRLIYFSYDVKMKEKGDIPEGYSVSREKKERFSLILESASTNQTSMYLCASKLPGDSTHSPLHFGNGTRLTVT.

The V and J genes are TRBV2 and TRBJ2-2; perhaps TRBD2 as D (5 bases). This CDR3 region has 14 residues. Per germline, CDR1 SNHLY and CDR2 FYNNEI. The V end lost 2 bases, the J end lost 4 bases, and 8 bases lay between the germline ends. The CDR3 sequence is CASSETRVTGELFF. The CDR3 nucleotides are TGTGCCAGCAGTGAAACTAGGGTCACCGGGGAGCTGTTTTTT.

The J gene is TRBJ2-5, the V gene TRBV6-2 or TRBV6-3, with 8 bases lining up with TRBD2. Unmatched junction bases numbered 9, after V lost 2 bases and J lost 1 base. Germline V gene lookup returns CDR1 MNHEY and CDR2 SVGEGT. The CDR3 is 17 residues long. The CDR3 loop is CASSYGGAGASQETQYF. Written as DNA, the CDR3 is TGTGCCAGCAGTTACGGGGGAGCGGGAGCCTCCCAAGAGACCCAGTACTTC.

This rearrangement joins TRBV6-8 to TRBJ1-6, with D possibly being TRBD1 (6 bases). Germline-derived CDR1 and CDR2 are MNHGY and SAAAGT. V was clipped by 3 bases and J by 8 bases, with 11 bases between them. CDR3 length: 14 residues. CDR3 sequence (DNA): TGTGCCAGCAGTTATGGGGGGCGTTATTCACCCCTCCACTTT. Residues: CASSYGGRYSPLHF.

This chain joins TRBV28 and TRBJ1-5; 7 bases are shared with TRBD1. V shed 11 bases, J shed 7 bases, and the junction held 20 bases outside the gene matches. Germline lookup yields CDR1 MDHEN and CDR2 SYDVKM. The CDR3 is made up of 16 amino acids. In DNA form, the CDR3 reads TGTGCCTGCACCCTTTGGGACCGGGACAGAAGACAGCCCCAGCATTTT. Protein: CACTLWDRDRRQPQHF.

This clonotype has more than one count but fewer than ten. V and J are TRBV20-1 and TRBJ2-1; 7 bases fit TRBD2. V lost 0 bases and J lost 6; bases outside the gene matches: 8. The CDR3 is made up of 15 amino acids. Germline V gives CDR1 DFQATT, CDR2 SNEGSKA (reference sequence). This CDR3 is CSARDPRTSINEQFF. In DNA, the CDR3 is TGCAGTGCTAGAGATCCCCGGACTAGTATCAATGAGCAGTTCTTC.

The sample holds a few counts of this clonotype. This chain links TRBV6-6 with TRBJ2-7, with a possible D match to TRBD2 (6 bases). The CDR3 covers 14 residues. Germline V lookup: CDR1 MNHNY, CDR2 SVGAGI (reference sequence). V was pared by 2 bases and J by 1 base, with 9 bases between. CDR3 in DNA: TGTGCCAGCAGTTACGCGAGCGGGTCCTACGAGCAGTACTTC. This encodes CASSYASGSYEQYF.

The chain recombines TRBV29-1 with TRBJ1-6, with unresolved D. The CDR3 length is 11 residues. V dropped 4 bases and J dropped 8 bases, with 6 bases sitting between them. Germline V lookup: CDR1 SQVTM, CDR2 ANQGSEA. The CDR3 DNA is TGCAGCGTTGGAGAGGATTCACCCCTCCACTTT. It yields the protein CSVGEDSPLHF.

The genes are TRBV27 and TRBJ2-1; 7 nucleotides match TRBD2. This CDR3 contains 15 residues. Looked up from germline, CDR1 is MNHEY and CDR2 is SMNVEV (reference sequence). The ends lost 8 bases at V and 4 bases at J; junction bases unmatched: 11. CDR3 in DNA: TGTGCCAGCGCATCCGGGACTAAGCCTTACAATGAGCAGTTCTTC. It translates to CASASGTKPYNEQFF.

This rearrangement joins TRBV6-1 to TRBJ1-3; 10 bases map to TRBD1. There are 14 residues in the CDR3. J was trimmed by 9 bases and V by 3 bases; bases with no gene match: 5. CDR1 is MNHNS and CDR2 is SASEGT in the germline V gene. CDR3 region: CASSEGQGWTTIYF. The CDR3 nucleotides are TGTGCCAGCAGTGAGGGACAGGGGTGGACCACCATATATTTT.

V gene TRBV6-1 combines with J gene TRBJ2-7; D ambiguous. Germline lookup yields CDR1 MNHNS and CDR2 SASEGT. Between the trimmed V and J ends, which lost 6 bases and 2 bases, there was a span of 8 bases. The CDR3 covers 12 residues. The CDR3, as DNA: TGTGCCAGCAGGCAGGAGCCCTACGAGCAGTACTTC. Its protein is CASRQEPYEQYF.

The rearrangement links TRBV4-3 to TRBJ1-1; no reliable D call. The CDR3 consists of 16 residues. Germline V gives CDR1 LGHNA, CDR2 YSLEER. Between the trimmed V and J ends, which lost 4 bases and 2 bases, there was a span of 17 bases. Here the CDR3 reads CASSRAVGRKNTEAFF. The CDR3 DNA is TGCGCCAGCAGCCGCGCCGTGGGGAGGAAAAACACTGAAGCTTTCTTT.

V and J are TRBV7-6 and TRBJ2-1; D call uncertain. CDR3 length: 16 residues. V was cut by 5 bases and J by 3 bases, with 17 bases left in between. Per the germline V gene, CDR1 is SGHVS and CDR2 is FNYEAQ. Written as DNA, the CDR3 is TGTGCCAGCAGCCCACGCGGTCGCAGTAGCTACAATGAGCAGTTCTTC. This encodes CASSPRGRSSYNEQFF.

This chain connects TRBV12-3 or TRBV12-4 to TRBJ1-2; D gene unclear. Trimming pared 3 bases from V and 4 bases from J, leaving 12 bases between. The CDR3 is made up of 14 amino acids. The CDR3 coding sequence is TGTGCCAGCAGTTTCCGGGGTGAAGGCTATGGCTACACCTTC. Its protein is CASSFRGEGYGYTF.

At least ten counts were recorded for this clonotype. The V gene is TRBV7-6, the J gene TRBJ2-7; D gene ambiguous. Germline CDR1 is SGHVS and CDR2 is FNYEAQ. This CDR3 has 15 amino acids. Trimming removed 8 bases at V and 5 bases at J, with 22 bases between. The CDR3 bases are TGTGCCAGCGTTCCGGCGGCCGGTAGGCTCGACGAGCAGTACTTC. Its translation is CASVPAAGRLDEQYF.

The chain joins TRBV12-3 or TRBV12-4 to TRBJ2-1; 7 nucleotides match TRBD2. The V segment lost 5 bases and the J segment 0 bases; nucleotides outside the gene matches: 10. This CDR3 is built from 17 residues. The DNA of the CDR3 is TGTGCCAGCAGTCCCAATAGCGGGCTGAGCTCCTACAATGAGCAGTTCTTC. This gives the protein CASSPNSGLSSYNEQFF.

The V gene is TRBV9, the J gene TRBJ2-7, with 8 bases identical to TRBD1. V was clipped by 1 base and J by 5 bases; unmatched bases: 5. Germline CDR1 is SGDLS and CDR2 is YYNGEE. The CDR3 contains 14 residues. The DNA of the CDR3 is TGTGCCAGCAGCGTATACGCGGACAGGGACGAGCAGTACTTC. It is translated as CASSVYADRDEQYF.

This clonotype has a count of ten or more. The chain has TRBV7-2 and TRBJ2-3; D may be TRBD2 (6 bases). Trimming pared 5 bases from V and 0 bases from J, leaving 12 bases between. The CDR3 covers 15 residues. CDR1 is SGHTA, CDR2 FQGNSA, per germline. The DNA for the CDR3 is TGTGCCAGCAGCGCCCTCCGGGGGAGCACAGATACGCAGTATTTT. Amino acid sequence: CASSALRGSTDTQYF.

The V gene is TRBV20-1, the J gene TRBJ1-2; D is perhaps TRBD1 (5 bases). The CDR3 length is 12 residues. The V and J ends lost 8 bases and 4 bases respectively, with 14 bases between them. Germline loops: CDR1 DFQATT, CDR2 SNEGSKA (reference sequence). In nucleotides, the CDR3 is TGCAGTTATTCCATCGGGGGCTATGGCTACACCTTC. Its translation is CSYSIGGYGYTF.

The J gene is TRBJ2-4, the V gene TRBV6-1; D unresolved. CDR3 length: 14 amino acids. Germline V gene sequence: CDR1 MNHNS, CDR2 SASEGT. Between the trimmed V and J ends, which lost 2 bases and 5 bases, there was a span of 10 bases. Written as DNA, the CDR3 is TGTGCCAGCAGTGAATTTTTGGCCCAAAACATTCAGTACTTC. Residues: CASSEFLAQNIQYF.

This clonotype was seen only a few times. V gene TRBV6-5 combines with J gene TRBJ2-1; weak D call: TRBD1 (5 bases). CDR1 is MNHEY and CDR2 is SVGAGI in the germline V gene. V shed 0 bases and J shed 4 bases, with 7 bases lying between them. CDR3 length equals 14 residues. The CDR3 nucleotides read TGTGCCAGCAGTTACTCGACAGAGTACAATGAGCAGTTCTTC. Translation gives CASSYSTEYNEQFF.

This clonotype was counted a single time. This chain uses TRBV19 with TRBJ1-4; D is ambiguous. The CDR3 is 13 residues long. From germline, CDR1 is LNHDA and CDR2 SQIVND (reference sequence). The V gene lost 3 bases and the J gene lost 7 bases, with 9 bases spanning the gap. This CDR3 is CASSIPGSEKLFF. DNA for the CDR3: TGTGCCAGTAGTATTCCGGGGTCTGAAAAACTGTTTTTT.